These 16 T cell receptor beta chains share one sample of origin, sequenced in a study of blood T cell repertoires in COVID-19. Profiled with immunoSEQ multiplex PCR; TCRdb holds only in-frame clones, not every one. The sample lists about 400,000 clones, approximately 86% seen once, with 2% to 2.5% in the top ten. The specimen was PBMCs or T cells enriched from blood (not recorded which). The receptors shown here come from a woman aged 35 to 49 with acute COVID-19.

J is TRBJ2-7 and V is TRBV5-1, with D possibly matching TRBD1 (6 bases). V gave up 6 bases and J gave up 2 bases, with 9 bases separating them. Germline assignment: CDR1 SGHRS and CDR2 YFSETQ. This CDR3 comprises 12 residues. CDR3: CASIGDTYEQYF. CDR3 nucleotide sequence: TGCGCCAGCATAGGGGACACCTACGAGCAGTACTTC.

The chain uses TRBV30 and TRBJ2-7; 7 bases match TRBD1. J lost 6 bases, V lost 2 bases, and 7 bases had no gene match. CDR1 GTSNPN and CDR2 SVGIG come from the germline V gene (reference sequence). The CDR3 is 13 amino acids. The CDR3 protein is CAWSFNRGSEQYF. CDR3 bases: TGTGCCTGGAGTTTTAACAGGGGAAGCGAGCAGTACTTC.

The rearrangement links TRBV5-6 to TRBJ1-1; possibly TRBD1 for D (5 bases). This CDR3 comprises 13 residues. Germline loops: CDR1 SGHDT, CDR2 YYEEEE. Trimming removed 3 bases from V and 6 bases from J, with 12 bases in between. For the CDR3, the DNA is TGTGCCAGCAGCTCTGGGGGGATCGCTGAAGCTTTCTTT. The encoded protein is CASSSGGIAEAFF. The full variable domain, with the rest looked up from reference TRBV5-6 and TRBJ1-1, is DAGVTQSPTHLIKTRGQQVTLRCSPKSGHDTVSWYQQALGQGPQFIFQYYEEEERQRGNFPDRFSGHQFPNYSSELNVNALLLGDSALYLCASSSGGIAEAFFGQGTRLTVV.

The chain carries TRBV3-1 (or the pseudogene TRBV3-2) and TRBJ2-7, with D possibly being TRBD1 (6 bases). V lost 3 bases and J lost 3, with 18 bases in between. Germline CDR1 is LGHDT and CDR2 is YNNKEL (reference sequence). The CDR3 runs to 16 residues. Here the CDR3 reads CASSHSGQKTVYEQYF. The CDR3 DNA sequence: TGTGCCAGCAGCCATTCAGGACAGAAAACCGTCTACGAGCAGTACTTC.

This rearrangement joins TRBV2 to TRBJ2-3, with 7 bases matching TRBD2. With V trimmed by 2 bases and J by 4 bases, 12 bases remained unmatched. The germline CDR1 and CDR2 sequences are SNHLY and FYNNEI. The length of the CDR3 is 17 residues. CDR3 residues: CASSEPVGRGGADTQYF. The CDR3 bases are TGTGCCAGCAGTGAACCGGTGGGGCGGGGAGGGGCAGATACGCAGTATTTT.

The rearrangement links TRBV27 to TRBJ2-7, with TRBD2 matching 10 bases. The length of the CDR3 is 16 residues. Trimming cost V 3 bases and J 1 base; bases outside gene matches: 6. Germline V gives CDR1 MNHEY, CDR2 SMNVEV (reference sequence). This chain's CDR3 is CASSFTGTSESYEQYF. For the CDR3, the DNA is TGTGCCAGCAGTTTTACCGGGACTAGCGAGTCCTACGAGCAGTACTTC.

This chain joins TRBV5-1 and TRBJ1-6, with TRBD1 matching over 7 bases. From germline, CDR1 is SGHRS and CDR2 YFSETQ. CDR3 length: 15 residues. Losses at the gene ends were 3 bases for V and 10 bases for J; bases not matched to a gene: 10. The CDR3 DNA follows: TGCGCCAGCAGCTCAGAAGGGGGCCTAATCTCACCCCTCCACTTT. It specifies CASSSEGGLISPLHF.

The chain has TRBV18 and TRBJ1-6; 7 bases map to TRBD1. With 6 bases clipped from V and 6 bases from J, the junction kept 5 bases outside the gene matches. The V gene's germline CDR1 is KGHSH and CDR2 LQKENI. This CDR3 has 14 amino acids. CDR3 region: CASSRDSTNSPLHF. CDR3 coding DNA: TGTGCCAGCTCCCGGGACAGCACTAATTCACCCCTCCACTTT.

This clone has a single count. The genes are TRBV24-1 and TRBJ2-7; D possibly corresponds to TRBD2 (5 bases). V lost 3 bases and J 4 bases, leaving 15 bases between the germline ends. The germline V gene encodes CDR1 KGHDR and CDR2 SFDVKD. The CDR3 length is 15 residues. The CDR3 DNA follows: TGTGCCACCAGTGATGCCGCCTCCGGGATTTACGAGCAGTACTTC. It yields the protein CATSDAASGIYEQYF.

This clone was picked up a small number of times. The CDR3 here is CASSHRDSEAFF. DNA of the CDR3: TGTGCCAGCAGCCACCGGGACAGTGAAGCTTTCTTT. The chain carries TRBV11-3 and TRBJ1-1; TRBD1 matches at 7 bases. CDR1 SGHNT and CDR2 YENEEA come from the germline V gene. V was pared by 5 bases and J by 7 bases, with 4 bases of the junction left unmatched. The CDR3 length is 12 residues.

The CDR3 nucleotides are TGTGCCAGTAGTGCCTCCGGGACAGGGTTTGGTAACTATGGCTACACCTTC. Translating it yields CASSASGTGFGNYGYTF. This chain connects TRBV19 to TRBJ1-2; 9 bases fit TRBD1. The V segment lost 5 bases and the J segment 1 base; nucleotides outside the gene matches: 11. The germline CDR1 and CDR2 sequences are LNHDA and SQIVND (reference sequence). The CDR3 has 17 residues.

V and J are TRBV9 and TRBJ1-2; D unresolved. The V gene lost 4 bases and the J gene lost 1 base, with 8 bases spanning the gap. Germline CDR1 reads SGDLS; CDR2 reads YYNGEE. The CDR3 contains 13 residues. CDR3 residues: CASSLRDNYGYTF. CDR3 coding DNA: TGTGCCAGCAGCTTGAGGGATAACTATGGCTACACCTTC.

This sequence joins TRBV7-9 and TRBJ2-1; 9 bases are shared with TRBD2. The CDR3 loop spans 14 amino acids. From germline, CDR1 is SEHNR and CDR2 FQNEAQ (reference sequence). J was trimmed by 4 bases and V by 2 bases; bases with no gene match: 0. The DNA for the CDR3 is TGTGCCAGCAGCTTAACTAGCGGGTACAATGAGCAGTTCTTC. Translated, it gives CASSLTSGYNEQFF.

This chain links TRBV9 with TRBJ2-2; D unresolved. The V end lost 0 bases, the J end lost 1 base, and 7 bases lay between the germline ends. Looked up from germline, CDR1 is SGDLS and CDR2 is YYNGEE. The CDR3 totals 15 residues. The CDR3, as DNA: TGTGCCAGCAGCGTAGTCTCTCGGAACACCGGGGAGCTGTTTTTT. Translating gives CASSVVSRNTGELFF.

The chain carries TRBV11-2 and TRBJ2-5; 9 positions agree with TRBD2. CDR3 length equals 16 residues. The V segment lost 4 bases and the J segment 5 bases; nucleotides outside the gene matches: 11. Germline V CDR1 and CDR2: SGHAT, FQNNGV. This CDR3 is CASSSHRASGVETQYF. The CDR3 region has the DNA TGTGCCAGCAGCTCCCACCGGGCTAGCGGGGTGGAGACCCAGTACTTC.

The chain has TRBV10-2 and TRBJ2-2; 11 bases fit TRBD2. Unmatched junction bases numbered 12, after V lost 8 bases and J lost 4 bases. The CDR3 length is 17 residues. Germline loops: CDR1 WSHSY, CDR2 SAAADI. The CDR3 DNA reads as TGCGCCAGCCATCAACGACTAGCGGGGTCGGTCACCGGGGAGCTGTTTTTT. Translation gives CASHQRLAGSVTGELFF.